The sequence of this TCR beta chain was determined in a study of vaccination effects on CD4 cells after COVID-19. Study context: Approximately 2 million PBMC were seeded per well and grown in the presence of about 9 IU/ml IL-2 and 9.5 to 10 ug/ml peptides.

Scientists isolated CD4+ T cells after an approximately 11-day culture period ended. Participants got two doses of BNT162b2 or mRNA-1273 vaccine. None of the vaccinated had previously contracted SARS-CoV-2, and their nucleocapsid antibodies tested negative. This clone was counted between two and nine times. Its antigen is not known. The method was immunoSEQ multiplex PCR; TCRdb's version includes in-frame clones alone and lacks a portion of them. The sample lists approximately 57,000 clones, approximately 80% occurring once. V was clipped by 3 bases and J by 8 bases, with 13 bases between them. CDR1 and CDR2 (germline): SGHTA, FQGNSA. The CDR3 is made up of 14 amino acids.

The sequence derives from a human donor who received a COVID-19 vaccine. V and J are TRBV7-2 and TRBJ1-4; the D is unclear. The sample here was CD4+ T cells from PBMCs cultured without peptide, taken after COVID-19 vaccination. CDR3 in amino acids: CASSFRSSGEKLFF. For the CDR3, the DNA is TGTGCCAGCAGCTTTCGGAGTTCAGGCGAAAAACTGTTTTTT.